These 20 T cell receptor beta chains were sequenced from one sample in a study of radiotherapy plus CTLA-4 blockade in lung cancer. Libraries were prepared by immunoSEQ multiplex PCR; TCRdb keeps only in-frame clonotypes and omits some of them. The sample holds about 60,000 clones; over 75% are singletons and the top ten take 3.5% to 5%. Here the sequenced sample was peripheral blood, taken from a patient treated with radiotherapy plus ipilimumab. Every receptor here comes from a human donor with non-small cell lung cancer who had a partial response to radiotherapy plus ipilimumab.

The chain joins TRBV30 to TRBJ2-1; D is unresolved. This CDR3 region has 11 residues. V lost 4 bases and J 5 bases, leaving 6 bases between the germline ends. Germline V lookup: CDR1 GTSNPN, CDR2 SVGIG (reference sequence). The CDR3, as DNA: TGTGCCTGGAATCGAGACAATGAGCAGTTCTTC. Translated, it gives CAWNRDNEQFF.

The V gene is TRBV7-8, the J gene TRBJ1-1; D is ambiguous. V was trimmed by 5 bases and J by 1 base, leaving 20 bases between them. Germline CDR1 SGHVS, CDR2 FQNEAQ. This CDR3 is 17 amino acids long. CDR3 DNA sequence: TGTGCCAGCAGCCCGGGTTGGTATCTTGGATGGAACACTGAAGCTTTCTTT. Translating gives CASSPGWYLGWNTEAFF.

This clone was observed once. The chain employs TRBV7-3 and TRBJ1-2; D unclear. This CDR3 spans 15 amino acids. From germline, CDR1 is SGHTA and CDR2 FQGTGA. The germline V and J ends were trimmed by 5 bases and 4 bases, with 17 bases remaining between them. CDR3 DNA: TGTGCCAGCAGCCCTCTGCCGGGGTGGAGCTATGGCTACACCTTC. Translation: CASSPLPGWSYGYTF.

The chain has TRBV28 and TRBJ2-5, with TRBD1 matching 8 bases. Germline V gene lookup returns CDR1 MDHEN and CDR2 SYDVKM. V lost 5 bases and J lost 5; bases outside the gene matches: 13. The CDR3 runs 16 residues. The CDR3 here is CASSTPGRGHRETQYF. The DNA for the CDR3 is TGTGCCAGCAGTACTCCGGGCAGGGGGCATCGGGAGACCCAGTACTTC.

The chain links TRBV9 to TRBJ2-5, with TRBD2 matching 11 bases. J lost 3 bases, V lost 2 bases, and 6 bases had no gene match. CDR3 length equals 16 residues. Germline-derived CDR1 and CDR2 are SGDLS and YYNGEE. The DNA for the CDR3 is TGTGCCAGCAGCGTTACTAGCGGGAGAGGGAAAGAGACCCAGTACTTC. Its protein is CASSVTSGRGKETQYF.

The chain is built from TRBV18 and TRBJ1-3; TRBD1 matches 7 bases. V lost 4 bases to trimming and J lost 6 bases; unmatched junction nucleotides: 15. Germline lookup yields CDR1 KGHSH and CDR2 LQKENI. The CDR3 runs to 17 residues. This chain's CDR3 is CASSRLPPGQSKNTIYF. CDR3 nucleotides: TGTGCCAGCTCACGCCTACCCCCGGGACAGAGTAAAAACACCATATATTTT.

This clone was counted a few times. CDR3 DNA: TGTGCCAGCAGCCGGACTAGCGGGGGGACTGAGCAGTTCTTC. Its protein is CASSRTSGGTEQFF. V is TRBV7-9 and J is TRBJ2-1; 14 nucleotides align to TRBD2. CDR1 and CDR2 from the germline V gene are SEHNR and FQNEAQ (reference sequence). This CDR3 contains 14 residues. The junction had 3 bases not matched to a gene; V was cut back by 5 bases and J by 9 bases.

The rearrangement links TRBV5-1 to TRBJ2-2, with 10 bases aligning to TRBD2. V lost 4 bases, J lost 4 bases, and 4 bases stayed unmatched. The germline V gene has CDR1 SGHRS and CDR2 YFSETQ. The CDR3 is 15 residues long. The CDR3 is CASSPGTSATGELFF. In nucleotides, the CDR3 is TGCGCCAGCAGCCCAGGGACTAGCGCCACCGGGGAGCTGTTTTTT.

This clone was seen only once. The chain combines TRBV20-1 with TRBJ2-1; D possibly corresponds to TRBD2 (5 bases). The V end was cut by 6 bases, the J end by 7 bases, with 10 bases between. Germline V gene lookup returns CDR1 DFQATT and CDR2 SNEGSKA (reference sequence). The CDR3 is 11 amino acids. Here the CDR3 DNA reads TGCAGTGCGCGGGTCCCGAATGAGCAGTTCTTC. This codes for CSARVPNEQFF.

The rearrangement uses TRBV28 and TRBJ1-2; possibly TRBD1 for D (6 bases). Trimming left V 8 bases short and J 0 bases short, with 10 bases between. The CDR3 runs to 13 residues. The germline V gene has CDR1 MDHEN and CDR2 SYDVKM. The CDR3, as DNA: TGTGCCAGCTGGGACAAAGCTAACTATGGCTACACCTTC. Translated, it gives CASWDKANYGYTF.

The chain joins TRBV6-4 to TRBJ2-7; TRBD2 might be the D (5 bases). From germline, CDR1 is MRHNA and CDR2 SNTAGT. The CDR3 is made up of 15 amino acids. V lost 0 bases and J lost 5, with 14 bases in between. CDR3 region: CASSDSTAPGNEQYF. The CDR3 nucleotides read TGTGCCAGCAGTGACTCGACTGCACCCGGGAACGAGCAGTACTTC.

This chain's CDR3 is CATSRWDRDGYTF. The CDR3 DNA reads TGTGCCACCAGCCGTTGGGACAGAGATGGCTACACCTTC. The chain uses TRBV15 and TRBJ1-2, with 7 bases that match TRBD1. V shed 5 bases and J 6 bases; nucleotides not matched to a gene: 6. Per the germline V gene, CDR1 is LNHNV and CDR2 is YYDKDF (reference sequence). This CDR3 is built from 13 residues.

The chain has TRBV27 and TRBJ1-2, with 9 nucleotides matching TRBD1. Germline CDR1 is MNHEY and CDR2 is SMNVEV (reference sequence). Trimming cost V 2 bases and J 6 bases; bases outside gene matches: 13. This CDR3 is 17 amino acids long. CDR3 DNA sequence: TGTGCCAGCAGTTTAGGGTCCGTACAGGGGGCGTTGGATGGCTACACCTTC. Translation gives CASSLGSVQGALDGYTF.

The rearrangement joins TRBV7-8 to TRBJ2-7; 7 bases fit TRBD2. The J segment lost 0 bases and the V segment lost 3 bases, leaving 5 bases of the junction unmatched. The CDR3 has 15 residues. Per germline, CDR1 SGHVS and CDR2 FQNEAQ. The CDR3, as DNA: TGTGCCAGCAGCTTGGGGCGGGAGAGCTCCTACGAGCAGTACTTC. It encodes CASSLGRESSYEQYF. The variable domain in full, with the rest retrieved from reference TRBV7-8 and TRBJ2-7, is GAGVSQSPRYKVAKRGQDVALRCDPISGHVSLFWYQQALGQGPEFLTYFQNEAQLDKSGLPSDRFFAERPEGSVSTLKIQRTQQEDSAVYLCASSLGRESSYEQYFGPGTRLTVT.

The chain uses TRBV10-2 and TRBJ1-4; no clear D. Germline V gene sequence: CDR1 WSHSY, CDR2 SAAADI. CDR3 length: 14 amino acids. V lost 2 bases and J lost 4, with 8 bases in between. This CDR3 reads CASSESGDNEKLFF. CDR3 DNA: TGCGCCAGCAGTGAGAGCGGGGATAATGAAAAACTGTTTTTT.

The chain joins TRBV7-9 to TRBJ2-6; D perhaps matches TRBD1 (5 bases). This CDR3 region has 16 residues. V lost 5 bases, J lost 0 bases, and 11 bases lay in between. Germline V gene sequence: CDR1 SEHNR, CDR2 FQNEAQ (reference sequence). The CDR3 sequence is CASSRKGVSGANVLTF. The CDR3 DNA reads TGTGCCAGCAGCCGAAAAGGGGTCTCTGGGGCCAACGTCCTGACTTTC.

The genes are TRBV7-3 and TRBJ2-5; unclear D gene. CDR3 length: 14 residues. Trimming took 5 bases from V and 1 from J, leaving 11 bases between them. CDR1 is SGHTA and CDR2 is FQGTGA in the germline V gene. CDR3 sequence (DNA): TGTGCCAGCAGCCCACGACCAGGCCAAGAGACCCAGTACTTC. Translated, it gives CASSPRPGQETQYF.

This chain connects TRBV28 to TRBJ2-7; 7 bases fit TRBD2. V was pared by 4 bases and J by 5 bases, with 8 bases of the junction left unmatched. CDR3 length: 14 amino acids. Germline-derived CDR1 and CDR2 are MDHEN and SYDVKM. CDR3 DNA: TGTGCCAGCAGTTCCTTCAGCGGGAAGGACGAGCAGTACTTC. It yields the protein CASSSFSGKDEQYF.

This clone came up a few times. The CDR3 here is CASSFIQGNTGELFF. As DNA, the CDR3 is TGCGCCAGCAGCTTCATACAGGGGAACACCGGGGAGCTGTTTTTT. The chain employs TRBV5-1 and TRBJ2-2; tentative D call: TRBD1 (6 bases). The length of the CDR3 is 15 residues. Looked up from germline, CDR1 is SGHRS and CDR2 is YFSETQ. V was clipped by 2 bases and J by 1 base, with 9 bases between them. Drawing the rest from reference TRBV5-1 and TRBJ2-2, the complete variable domain is KAGVTQTPRYLIKTRGQQVTLSCSPISGHRSVSWYQQTPGQGLQFLFEYFSETQRNKGNFPGRFSGRQFSNSRSEMNVSTLELGDSALYLCASSFIQGNTGELFFGEGSRLTVL.

The chain has TRBV5-1 and TRBJ2-7; TRBD1 matches at 10 bases. J lost 6 bases, V lost 4 bases, and 10 bases had no gene match. Per the germline V gene, CDR1 is SGHRS and CDR2 is YFSETQ. This CDR3 has 15 amino acids. This CDR3 reads CASSRRGQGLTEQYF. In DNA, the CDR3 is TGCGCCAGCAGCCGGAGGGGACAGGGGCTGACCGAGCAGTACTTC.